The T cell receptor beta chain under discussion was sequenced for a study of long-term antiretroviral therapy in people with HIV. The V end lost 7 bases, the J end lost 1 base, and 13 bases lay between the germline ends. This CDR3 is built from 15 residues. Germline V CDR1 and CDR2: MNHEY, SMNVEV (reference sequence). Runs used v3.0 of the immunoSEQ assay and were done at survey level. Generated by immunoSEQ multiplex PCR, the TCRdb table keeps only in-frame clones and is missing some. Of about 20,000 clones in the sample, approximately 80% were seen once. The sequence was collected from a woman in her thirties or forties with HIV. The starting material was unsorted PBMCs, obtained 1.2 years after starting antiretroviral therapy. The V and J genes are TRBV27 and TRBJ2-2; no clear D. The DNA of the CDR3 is TGTGCCAGCAAAATTATTGGAGTGAACACCGGGGAGCTGTTTTTT. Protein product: CASKIIGVNTGELFF.